This T cell receptor beta chain was identified during a study of blood T cell repertoires in COVID-19. Assay: immunoSEQ multiplex PCR; the TCRdb copy retains only in-frame clones and omits some. Among around 30,000 clones listed, around 90% were seen once. The CDR3 extends over 13 amino acids. V was cut by 0 bases and J by 10 bases, with 10 bases left in between. The germline V gene encodes CDR1 ENHRY and CDR2 SYGVKD. This chain uses TRBV10-3 with TRBJ2-1; perhaps TRBD2 as D (6 bases). The origin of this receptor is a man at least 80 years old with acute or convalescent COVID-19. What was sequenced was peripheral blood. CDR3 bases: TGTGCCATCAGTGAGTCGACTACTAGCGAGCAGTTCTTC. Translated: CAISESTTSEQFF.